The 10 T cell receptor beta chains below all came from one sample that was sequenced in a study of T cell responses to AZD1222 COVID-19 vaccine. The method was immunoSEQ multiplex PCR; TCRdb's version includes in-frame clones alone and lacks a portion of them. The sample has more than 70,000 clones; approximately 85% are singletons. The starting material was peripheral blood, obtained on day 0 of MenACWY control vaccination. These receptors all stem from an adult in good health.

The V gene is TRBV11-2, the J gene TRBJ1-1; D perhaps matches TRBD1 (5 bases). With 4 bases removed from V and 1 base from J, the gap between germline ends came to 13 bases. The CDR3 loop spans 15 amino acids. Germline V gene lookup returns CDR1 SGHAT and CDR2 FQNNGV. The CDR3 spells CASSSLGRTNTEAFF. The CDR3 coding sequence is TGTGCCAGCAGCTCCTTGGGACGGACGAACACTGAAGCTTTCTTT.

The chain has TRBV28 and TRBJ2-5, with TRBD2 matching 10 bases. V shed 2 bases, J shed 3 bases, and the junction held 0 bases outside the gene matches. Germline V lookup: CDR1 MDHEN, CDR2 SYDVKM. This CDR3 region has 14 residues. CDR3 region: CASSLGLAEETQYF. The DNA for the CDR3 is TGTGCCAGCAGTTTAGGACTAGCGGAAGAGACCCAGTACTTC.

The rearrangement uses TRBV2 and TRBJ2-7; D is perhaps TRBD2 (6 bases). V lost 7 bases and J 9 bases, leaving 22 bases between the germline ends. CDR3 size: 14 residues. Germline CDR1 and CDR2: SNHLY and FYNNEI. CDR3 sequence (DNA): TGTGCCAGCACTGTCGGGGGTCTTTTAGTTGTGCAGTACTTC. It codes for CASTVGGLLVVQYF.

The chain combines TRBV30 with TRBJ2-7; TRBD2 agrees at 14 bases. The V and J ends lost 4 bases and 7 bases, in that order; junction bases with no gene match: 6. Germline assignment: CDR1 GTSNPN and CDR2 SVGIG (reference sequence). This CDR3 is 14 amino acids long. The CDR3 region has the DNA TGTGCCTGGACCATGGGACTAGCGGGGGCTGAGCAGTACTTC. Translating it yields CAWTMGLAGAEQYF.

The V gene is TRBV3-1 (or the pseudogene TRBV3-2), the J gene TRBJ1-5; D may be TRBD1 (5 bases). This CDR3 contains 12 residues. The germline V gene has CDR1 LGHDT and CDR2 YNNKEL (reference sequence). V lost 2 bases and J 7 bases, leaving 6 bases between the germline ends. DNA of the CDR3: TGTGCCAGCAGCCAATCAGGGCAGCCCCAGCATTTT. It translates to CASSQSGQPQHF.

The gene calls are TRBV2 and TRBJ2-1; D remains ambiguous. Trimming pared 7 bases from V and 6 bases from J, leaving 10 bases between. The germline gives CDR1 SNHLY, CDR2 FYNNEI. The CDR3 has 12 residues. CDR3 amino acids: CASISTSNEQFF. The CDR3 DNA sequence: TGTGCCAGCATTTCCACGTCCAATGAGCAGTTCTTC. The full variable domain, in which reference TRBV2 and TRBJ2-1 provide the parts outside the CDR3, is EPEVTQTPSHQVTQMGQEVILRCVPISNHLYFYWYRQILGQKVEFLVSFYNNEISEKSEIFDDQFSVERPDGSNFTLKIRSTKLEDSAMYFCASISTSNEQFFGPGTRLTVL.

As DNA, the CDR3 is TGTGCCATCAGTGAGACAATGAACACTGAAGCTTTCTTT. It specifies CAISETMNTEAFF. This chain uses TRBV10-3 with TRBJ1-1; D is undetermined. This CDR3 is built from 13 residues. Germline CDR1 and CDR2: ENHRY and SYGVKD. V was clipped by 2 bases and J by 0 bases, with 4 bases between them.

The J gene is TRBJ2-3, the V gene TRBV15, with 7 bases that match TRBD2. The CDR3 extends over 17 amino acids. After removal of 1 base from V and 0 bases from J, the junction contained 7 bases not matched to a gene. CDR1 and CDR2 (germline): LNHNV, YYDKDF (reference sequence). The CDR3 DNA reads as TGTGCCACCAGCAGAGGGTTAGCGGGTGCTAGCACAGATACGCAGTATTTT. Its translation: CATSRGLAGASTDTQYF.

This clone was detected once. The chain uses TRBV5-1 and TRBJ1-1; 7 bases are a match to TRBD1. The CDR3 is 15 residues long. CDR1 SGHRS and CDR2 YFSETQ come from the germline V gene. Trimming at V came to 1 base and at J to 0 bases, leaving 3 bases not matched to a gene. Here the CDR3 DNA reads TGCGCCAGCAGCTTGTTGGACAGGATGAACACTGAAGCTTTCTTT. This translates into CASSLLDRMNTEAFF.

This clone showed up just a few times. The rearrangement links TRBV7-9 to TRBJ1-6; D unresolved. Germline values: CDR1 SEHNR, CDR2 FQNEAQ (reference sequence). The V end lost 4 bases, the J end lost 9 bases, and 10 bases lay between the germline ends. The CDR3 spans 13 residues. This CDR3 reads CASSSAGISPLHF. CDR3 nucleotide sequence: TGTGCCAGCAGCTCGGCGGGGATTTCACCCCTCCACTTT.